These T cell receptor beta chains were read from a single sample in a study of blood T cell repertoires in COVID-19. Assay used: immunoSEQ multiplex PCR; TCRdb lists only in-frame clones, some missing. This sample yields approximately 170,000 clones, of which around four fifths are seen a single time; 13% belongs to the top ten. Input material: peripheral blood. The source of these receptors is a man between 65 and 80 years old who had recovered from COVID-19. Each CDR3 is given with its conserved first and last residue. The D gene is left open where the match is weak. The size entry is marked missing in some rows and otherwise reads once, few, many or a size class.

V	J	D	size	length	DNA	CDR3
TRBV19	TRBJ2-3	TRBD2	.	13	TGTGCCAGTAGCAGCGGGAGAACAGATACGCAGTATTTT	CASSSGRTDTQYF
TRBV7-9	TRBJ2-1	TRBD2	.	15	TGTGCCAGCAGCTTGTTGGCGGGAGGGCCAAATGAGCAGTTCTTC	CASSLLAGGPNEQFF
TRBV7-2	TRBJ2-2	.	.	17	TGTGCCAGCAGCCCAGCCGGGACTGCCCCGAACACCGGGGAGCTGTTTTTT	CASSPAGTAPNTGELFF
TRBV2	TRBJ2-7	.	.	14	TGTGCCAGCAGGTCTACCGCCGGGACCTACGAGCAGTACTTC	CASRSTAGTYEQYF
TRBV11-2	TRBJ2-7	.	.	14	TGTGCCAGCGGGTCACAGGATATCTCCTACGAGCAGTACTTC	CASGSQDISYEQYF
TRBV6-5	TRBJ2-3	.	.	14	TGTGCCAGCAGTTACTCGCCCAGGACAGATACGCAGTATTTT	CASSYSPRTDTQYF
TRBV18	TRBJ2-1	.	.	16	TGTGCCAGCTCACTTCAGGGGTATGGTTCCTACAATGAGCAGTTCTTC	CASSLQGYGSYNEQFF
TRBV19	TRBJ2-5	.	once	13	TGTGCCAGTAGTTTTAGCGTGCAAGAGACCCAGTACTTC	CASSFSVQETQYF
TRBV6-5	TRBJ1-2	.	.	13	TGTGCCAGCAGTTCAGACATATACTATGGCTACACCTTC	CASSSDIYYGYTF
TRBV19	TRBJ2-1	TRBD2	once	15	TGTGCCAGTAGAACGGGACTAGCGGGAGTCGATGAGCAGTTCTTC	CASRTGLAGVDEQFF
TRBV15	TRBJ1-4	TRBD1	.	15	TGTGCCACCAGCAGAGCCGGGACAGCTAATGAAAAACTGTTTTTT	CATSRAGTANEKLFF
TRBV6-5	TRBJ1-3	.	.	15	TGTGCCAGCAGTTCCGACAGGTCCCCTGGAAACACCATATATTTT	CASSSDRSPGNTIYF
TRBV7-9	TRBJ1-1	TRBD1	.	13	TGTGCCACCAGGGGACAGACGAACACTGAAGCTTTCTTT	CATRGQTNTEAFF
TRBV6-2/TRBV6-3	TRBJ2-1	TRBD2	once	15	TGTGCCAGCAGTTACGGGACTAGCGGTTACAATGAGCAGTTCTTC	CASSYGTSGYNEQFF
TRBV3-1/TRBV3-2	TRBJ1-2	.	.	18	TGTGCCAGCACTTCGATTCCAACCCTGGGGGCCGGGAACTATGGCTACACCTTC	CASTSIPTLGAGNYGYTF
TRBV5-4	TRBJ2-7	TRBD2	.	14	TGTGCCAGCAGCTTGGTAGGTCTAGCGGACGAGCAGTACTTC	CASSLVGLADEQYF
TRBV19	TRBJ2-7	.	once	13	TGTGCCAGTAGTACCGGGTCTTCCTACGAGCAGTACTTC	CASSTGSSYEQYF